The 29 T cell receptor beta chains given below trace back to one sample, sequenced in a study of blood T cell repertoires in COVID-19. Sequenced by immunoSEQ multiplex PCR; TCRdb stores in-frame clones only, minus some. The sample contains about 74,000 clones, over 70% of which appear only once. Sequenced material: peripheral blood. The receptors derive from a man in his 70s with acute or convalescent COVID-19.

To note about this clone: Other DNA sequences in the same sample also yield this CDR3. The rearrangement links TRBV11-2 to TRBJ1-5, with D perhaps matching TRBD1 (5 bases). The V and J ends lost 2 bases and 5 bases respectively, with 7 bases between them. The CDR3 runs to 13 residues. Germline loops: CDR1 SGHAT, CDR2 FQNNGV. Here the CDR3 reads CASSLIRDQPQHF. The CDR3 DNA sequence: TGTGCCAGCAGCTTAATCAGGGATCAGCCCCAGCATTTT.

The chain joins TRBV5-8 to TRBJ2-1; TRBD2 matches at 11 bases. The CDR3 extends over 18 amino acids. V shed 4 bases, J shed 5 bases, and the junction held 14 bases outside the gene matches. Germline CDR1 is SGHTS and CDR2 is YDEGEE. The CDR3 bases are TGTGCCAGCAGCCCAGGGGGCTCTGGGACTAGCGGCCACAATGAGCAGTTCTTC. Protein product: CASSPGGSGTSGHNEQFF. Together with reference TRBV5-8 and TRBJ2-1, the CDR3 gives the full variable domain: EAGVTQSPTHLIKTRGQQATLRCSPISGHTSVYWYQQALGLGLQFLLWYDEGEERNRGNFPPRFSGRQFPNYSSELNVNALELEDSALYLCASSPGGSGTSGHNEQFFGPGTRLTVL.

The chain links TRBV19 to TRBJ1-4; TRBD1 matches 7 bases. V shed 7 bases, J shed 0 bases, and the junction held 5 bases outside the gene matches. The germline V gene encodes CDR1 LNHDA and CDR2 SQIVND (reference sequence). The length of the CDR3 is 15 residues. CDR3 amino acids: CASNRGQTTNEKLFF. The CDR3 nucleotides are TGTGCCAGTAACAGGGGACAGACAACTAATGAAAAACTGTTTTTT.

The chain links TRBV6-6 to TRBJ2-2, with 8 nucleotides matching TRBD1. The germline V gene encodes CDR1 MNHNY and CDR2 SVGAGI (reference sequence). V trimming: 6 bases; J trimming: 6 bases; junction bases outside the gene matches: 9. The CDR3 covers 15 residues. The CDR3 coding sequence is TGTGCCAGCAGACAGACAGGGGAACGCCCCGGGGAGCTGTTTTTT. It yields the protein CASRQTGERPGELFF.

J is TRBJ2-7 and V is TRBV19; D is perhaps TRBD2 (6 bases). Germline CDR1 LNHDA, CDR2 SQIVND (reference sequence). V dropped 6 bases and J dropped 1 base, with 16 bases sitting between them. The CDR3 has 15 residues. CDR3 sequence: CASRPRDSESYEQYF. The CDR3 DNA follows: TGTGCCAGTAGGCCCCGGGACTCGGAATCCTACGAGCAGTACTTC.

The chain is built from TRBV5-4 and TRBJ1-3; D remains unclear. The V end was cut by 4 bases, the J end by 2 bases, with 10 bases between. In germline, CDR1 is SGHNT, CDR2 YYREEE (reference sequence). There are 14 residues in the CDR3. CDR3 in DNA: TGTGCCAGCAGCACCGGGAGAGCTGGAAACACCATATATTTT. Translation gives CASSTGRAGNTIYF.

The V gene is TRBV28, the J gene TRBJ1-2, with TRBD1 identical over 8 bases. The germline CDR1 and CDR2 sequences are MDHEN and SYDVKM. This CDR3 spans 14 amino acids. With 4 bases clipped from V and 4 bases from J, the junction kept 5 bases outside the gene matches. The CDR3 spells CASSSQGAGYGYTF. The CDR3 DNA sequence: TGTGCCAGCAGTTCTCAGGGGGCGGGCTATGGCTACACCTTC.

This chain joins TRBV27 and TRBJ2-7, with unresolved D. Germline V gives CDR1 MNHEY, CDR2 SMNVEV (reference sequence). This CDR3 contains 13 residues. Trimming removed 2 bases at V and 1 base at J, with 6 bases between. CDR3 nucleotide sequence: TGTGCCAGCAGTTTAGGGCCTTCCTACGAGCAGTACTTC. Protein: CASSLGPSYEQYF.

The V call is TRBV4-2, the J call TRBJ2-1; D may be TRBD1 (6 bases). The CDR3 is 14 residues long. V gave up 4 bases and J gave up 8 bases, with 15 bases separating them. The germline CDR1 and CDR2 sequences are LGHNA and YNFKEQ. This CDR3 reads CASSLGANRDEQFF. The CDR3 DNA reads as TGTGCCAGCAGCCTGGGGGCTAATCGCGATGAGCAGTTCTTC.

The chain carries TRBV6-5 and TRBJ1-4; no clear D gene. The V end lost 7 bases, the J end lost 3 bases, and 12 bases lay between the germline ends. From germline, CDR1 is MNHEY and CDR2 SVGAGI. The CDR3 extends over 14 amino acids. The CDR3 DNA is TGTGCCAGCACCGGAGGTGGGTCTAATGAAAAACTGTTTTTT. Amino acid sequence: CASTGGGSNEKLFF.

The chain joins TRBV20-1 to TRBJ2-1; 7 bases match TRBD2. With 3 bases clipped from V and 0 bases from J, the junction kept 17 bases outside the gene matches. Germline CDR1 and CDR2: DFQATT and SNEGSKA (reference sequence). The CDR3 totals 19 residues. The CDR3 DNA reads as TGCAGTGCTAGTGGATCCGCGGGAGAGCTCCGAAGCTCCTACAATGAGCAGTTCTTC. It codes for CSASGSAGELRSSYNEQFF.

This clone has only one observation. This sequence joins TRBV28 and TRBJ2-1, with D hard to call. The CDR3 runs 13 residues. V lost 2 bases and J lost 8, with 10 bases in between. Germline V CDR1 and CDR2: MDHEN, SYDVKM. Here the CDR3 reads CASSLGPEDEQFF. DNA of the CDR3: TGTGCCAGCAGTTTAGGTCCCGAGGATGAGCAGTTCTTC.

This rearrangement joins TRBV7-9 to TRBJ1-3, with 7 bases that match TRBD1. V shed 5 bases and J 5 bases; nucleotides not matched to a gene: 12. CDR1 is SEHNR, CDR2 FQNEAQ, per germline (reference sequence). CDR3 size: 16 residues. The CDR3 coding sequence is TGTGCCAGCAGCGTTAACGGACAGGCGAACCGAAACACCATATATTTT. This gives the protein CASSVNGQANRNTIYF.

This sequence joins TRBV11-1 and TRBJ2-5, with 9 positions matching TRBD1. V lost 5 bases, J lost 1 base, and 8 bases stayed unmatched. In germline, CDR1 is SGHAT, CDR2 FQDESV (reference sequence). This CDR3 comprises 16 residues. The CDR3 protein is CASSPSLGQGQETQYF. As DNA, the CDR3 is TGTGCCAGCAGCCCCAGTTTGGGACAGGGCCAAGAGACCCAGTACTTC.

This clone showed up just a few times. V is TRBV28 and J is TRBJ2-1, with D maybe TRBD1 (5 bases). The CDR3 is 16 residues long. V dropped 3 bases and J dropped 3 bases, with 15 bases sitting between them. Germline loops: CDR1 MDHEN, CDR2 SYDVKM. CDR3 loop: CASSLVQGRGYNEQFF. DNA for the CDR3: TGTGCCAGCAGTTTGGTCCAGGGAAGAGGCTACAATGAGCAGTTCTTC.

Written as DNA, the CDR3 is TGTGCCAGCAGCTTAGACAGGGAAAGTAGCTACACCTTC. Its protein is CASSLDRESSYTF. The chain uses TRBV13 and TRBJ1-2, with a weak D call TRBD1 (6 bases). The CDR3 covers 13 residues. Germline CDR1 reads PRHDT; CDR2 reads FYEKMQ (reference sequence). Trimming pared 1 base from V and 9 bases from J, leaving 12 bases between.

Only a few counts were recorded for this clone. Other DNA sequences in the sample encode the same CDR3. The chain links TRBV28 to TRBJ1-2; D unclear. This CDR3 is 13 amino acids long. Germline V gene data show CDR1 as MDHEN and CDR2 as SYDVKM. V was clipped by 2 bases and J by 3 bases, with 7 bases between them. The CDR3 DNA reads as TGTGCCAGCAGTTTAGGTAGAGACTATGGCTACACCTTC. It yields the protein CASSLGRDYGYTF.

This clone has only a few counts. This sequence joins TRBV10-3 and TRBJ2-3; 7 nucleotides align to TRBD1. The V gene end was trimmed by 5 bases and the J gene end by 0 bases; junction bases not matched to a gene: 5. The CDR3 has 15 residues. Per germline, CDR1 ENHRY and CDR2 SYGVKD. The CDR3, as DNA: TGTGCCATCAGTTTCGGGACAGCCAGCACAGATACGCAGTATTTT. This codes for CAISFGTASTDTQYF.

This clone was recorded once. V and J are TRBV28 and TRBJ2-4, with D possibly TRBD2 on 6 matching bases. CDR1 is MDHEN, CDR2 SYDVKM, per germline. CDR3 length: 13 residues. V lost 10 bases, J lost 6 bases, and 16 bases lay in between. CDR3 sequence (DNA): TGTGCCACCCTCCCGCGGGGAGGAAACATTCAGTACTTC. This encodes CATLPRGGNIQYF.

The chain is built from TRBV7-9 and TRBJ1-1, with D possibly matching TRBD1 (6 bases). Germline CDR1 is SEHNR and CDR2 is FQNEAQ (reference sequence). Trimming took off 3 bases at V and 8 bases at J, with 7 bases between the two ends. The CDR3 length is 11 residues. The CDR3 nucleotides are TGTGCCAGCAGCTTCACAGGGGAAGCTTTCTTT. As protein: CASSFTGEAFF.

V gene TRBV5-4 combines with J gene TRBJ2-7; 7 bases are shared with TRBD1. This CDR3 has 14 amino acids. Germline CDR1 reads SGHNT; CDR2 reads YYREEE (reference sequence). V was pared by 4 bases and J by 0 bases, with 4 bases of the junction left unmatched. CDR3 protein: CASSGRDSSYEQYF. The CDR3 DNA reads TGTGCCAGCAGCGGCCGGGACAGCTCCTACGAGCAGTACTTC.

CDR3 nucleotide sequence: TGTGCCAGCAGTTTCAGGGGGCTGGACGAGCAGTACTTC. It is translated as CASSFRGLDEQYF. V gene TRBV7-2 combines with J gene TRBJ2-7; 8 nucleotides align to TRBD1. CDR1 SGHTA and CDR2 FQGNSA come from the germline V gene. This CDR3 spans 13 amino acids. The ends lost 6 bases at V and 5 bases at J; junction bases unmatched: 6.

This clone was recorded a few times. The V call is TRBV7-8, the J call TRBJ2-7, with TRBD2 identical over 7 bases. The CDR3 has 15 amino acids. CDR1 and CDR2 from the germline V gene are SGHVS and FQNEAQ. V shed 1 base and J 0 bases; nucleotides not matched to a gene: 3. CDR3 protein: CASSLVGGSSYEQYF. The CDR3 region has the DNA TGTGCCAGCAGCTTAGTGGGCGGGAGCTCCTACGAGCAGTACTTC. The full variable domain, in which reference TRBV7-8 and TRBJ2-7 provide the parts outside the CDR3, is GAGVSQSPRYKVAKRGQDVALRCDPISGHVSLFWYQQALGQGPEFLTYFQNEAQLDKSGLPSDRFFAERPEGSVSTLKIQRTQQEDSAVYLCASSLVGGSSYEQYFGPGTRLTVT.

V and J are TRBV10-3 and TRBJ2-1; TRBD2 matches at 8 bases. V lost 4 bases, J lost 6 bases, and 8 bases stayed unmatched. This CDR3 spans 15 amino acids. CDR1 is ENHRY, CDR2 SYGVKD, per germline. CDR3 nucleotide sequence: TGTGCCATCAGTGTGGACACGGGAGGGCTCAATGAGCAGTTCTTC. This translates into CAISVDTGGLNEQFF.

This chain uses TRBV12-3 or TRBV12-4 with TRBJ2-5; D is ambiguous. The CDR3 covers 13 residues. V lost 7 bases and J lost 1, with 10 bases in between. This chain's CDR3 is CASNSQVQETQYF. The CDR3 DNA reads as TGTGCCAGCAATTCGCAGGTCCAAGAGACCCAGTACTTC.

J is TRBJ2-1 and V is TRBV7-9, with 8 bases identical to TRBD2. J lost 7 bases, V lost 4 bases, and 18 bases had no gene match. Germline values: CDR1 SEHNR, CDR2 FQNEAQ (reference sequence). The CDR3 totals 18 residues. The CDR3 sequence: CASSSPPRLAGLRNEQFF. The CDR3 nucleotides read TGTGCCAGCAGCTCTCCTCCCAGGTTAGCGGGATTGAGAAATGAGCAGTTCTTC.

V usage is TRBV28 and J usage is TRBJ2-7; TRBD2 might be the D (5 bases). CDR1 MDHEN and CDR2 SYDVKM come from the germline V gene. CDR3 length: 14 amino acids. Trimming removed 3 bases at V and 4 bases at J, with 13 bases between. The CDR3 sequence: CASSFLDFSYEQYF. DNA for the CDR3: TGTGCCAGCAGTTTCTTGGACTTTTCGTACGAGCAGTACTTC. Filled out from reference TRBV28 and TRBJ2-7, the complete variable domain reads DVKVTQSSRYLVKRTGEKVFLECVQDMDHENMFWYRQDPGLGLRLIYFSYDVKMKEKGDIPEGYSVSREKKERFSLILESASTNQTSMYLCASSFLDFSYEQYFGPGTRLTVT.

V is TRBV6-5 and J is TRBJ2-1; 12 bases match TRBD2. Germline CDR1 reads MNHEY; CDR2 reads SVGAGI. J lost 1 base, V lost 2 bases, and 0 bases had no gene match. CDR3 length: 16 amino acids. For the CDR3, the DNA is TGTGCCAGCAGTTACGGACTAGCGGGGTCCTACAATGAGCAGTTCTTC. Translated, it gives CASSYGLAGSYNEQFF.

The V call is TRBV5-1, the J call TRBJ1-2, with D perhaps TRBD1 (6 bases). V was clipped by 0 bases and J by 4 bases, with 10 bases between them. CDR3 length: 14 residues. Germline CDR1 is SGHRS and CDR2 is YFSETQ. The CDR3 loop is CASSLGQVFYGYTF. The CDR3 coding sequence is TGCGCCAGCAGCTTGGGACAGGTCTTCTATGGCTACACCTTC.